The present T cell receptor (beta chain) was sequenced within a study of memory CD4+ T cells and cytomegalovirus serostatus. This CDR3 region has 11 residues. V was cut by 2 bases and J by 4 bases, with 2 bases left in between. Germline lookup yields CDR1 SNHLY and CDR2 FYNNEI. The sort gate was single viable CD3+CD4+CD8-CD45RO+ cells for memory CD4+ T cells. The method was immunoSEQ multiplex PCR; TCRdb's version includes in-frame clones alone and lacks a portion of them. The data hold 25,000 to 30,000 clones, with over 70% observed a single time. Sequences were obtained from memory CD4+ T cells from blood. The rearrangement joins TRBV2 to TRBJ2-5; D gene ambiguous. This clonotype was obtained from an adult in good health and CMV-seronegative. The CDR3 reads CASSELETQYF. The DNA of the CDR3 is TGTGCCAGCAGTGAATTAGAGACCCAGTACTTC.